This TCR beta chain was sequenced in a study of low-dose radiotherapy and immunotherapy resistance in tumors. Overall study context: One day before radiation and immunotherapy, intravenous cyclophosphamide 200 mg/m2 was administered, with this repeated every two weeks. Aspirin was taken orally at 300 mg daily by patients, and this continued for four cycles from cycle 1 day 1.

The germline V gene has CDR1 SGHRS and CDR2 YFSETQ. After removal of 6 bases from V and 4 bases from J, the junction contained 9 bases not matched to a gene. There are 15 residues in the CDR3. Gene-specific TRAV and TRBV primers were used for first-strand cDNA, covering alpha and beta chains. The authors amplified TCRs for about 20 PCR cycles with a constant-region primer and a V-primer adapter. TCRdb recomputed calls from the reads with MiXCR, one row per CDR3 protein. Among 13,000 to 15,000 distinct CDR3 sequences listed, roughly 70% were seen once. V usage is TRBV5-1 and J usage is TRBJ1-4; TRBD1 aligns across 7 bases. The receptor was isolated from a human donor with advanced metastatic prostate, ovarian, gallbladder or colorectal cancer (not recorded which). This table probably holds off-target reads from a library built for another chain. As DNA, the CDR3 is TGCGCCAGCACCGGGACGGGACAGAGTAATGAAAAACTGTTTTTT. Translating it yields CASTGTGQSNEKLFF.